The 21 T cell receptor beta chains reported below all come from one sample, sequenced in a study of T cells in Graves' hyperthyroidism and ophthalmopathy. TCR beta CDR3 regions were amplified from RNA transcripts. Primed by the HTBI set, a first-round RT-PCR was run on the TCR CDR3. TCRdb redid the calling of the multiplex PCR reads with MiXCR, one entry per CDR3 protein. The sample consists of around 250,000 distinct CDR3 sequences, about 14% of them appearing once. The sample comprised blood. These receptors originate from a woman aged 40 to 50 with Graves' hyperthyroidism that later progressed to Graves' ophthalmopathy.

This clonotype has a count of ten or more. The genes are TRBV20-1 and TRBJ2-3; the D is unclear. CDR1 is DFQATT, CDR2 SNEGSKA, per germline (reference sequence). V lost 1 base and J 3 bases, leaving 2 bases between the germline ends. CDR3 length: 11 residues. The CDR3 DNA sequence: TGCAGTGCTAGAGGTACAGATACGCAGTATTTT. Translation: CSARGTDTQYF.

Many counts were recorded for this clonotype. This chain joins TRBV7-9 and TRBJ2-2; 9 bases fit TRBD1. V was clipped by 4 bases and J by 2 bases; unmatched bases: 2. Germline-derived CDR1 and CDR2 are SEHNR and FQNEAQ (reference sequence). This CDR3 comprises 15 residues. In DNA form, the CDR3 reads TGTGCCAGCAGCTGGGACAGGGCCAACACCGGGGAGCTGTTTTTT. This codes for CASSWDRANTGELFF.

This clonotype was recorded at least ten times. The chain is built from TRBV4-1 and TRBJ2-7; D possibly corresponds to TRBD2 (6 bases). Germline V gives CDR1 MGHRA, CDR2 YSYEKL. Trimming shortened V by 3 bases and J by 3 bases, and 15 bases separated the two germline ends. The CDR3 is 15 residues long. The CDR3 sequence: CASSQAVPDYYEQYF. The CDR3 DNA reads TGCGCCAGCAGCCAGGCAGTCCCGGACTACTACGAGCAGTACTTC.

The chain carries TRBV19 and TRBJ1-5; D not resolved. Germline CDR1 and CDR2: LNHDA and SQIVND (reference sequence). This CDR3 is built from 13 residues. With 10 bases removed from V and 5 bases from J, the gap between germline ends came to 15 bases. DNA for the CDR3: TGTGCCACCTCCGGGGAGCCTTATCAGCCCCAGCATTTT. Translation gives CATSGEPYQPQHF. The variable domain in full, completed from reference TRBV19 and TRBJ1-5, reads DGGITQSPKYLFRKEGQNVTLSCEQNLNHDAMYWYRQDPGQGLRLIYYSQIVNDFQKGDIAEGYSVSREKKESFPLTVTSAQKNPTAFYLCATSGEPYQPQHFGDGTRLSIL.

Remarks on this clonotype: One junction end does not reproduce the germline sequence, and a read error may be involved. V is TRBV7-7 and J is TRBJ2-6; 10 nucleotides match TRBD1. CDR1 SSHAT and CDR2 FNYEAQ come from the germline V gene (reference sequence). The CDR3 contains 17 residues. DNA for the CDR3: TGTGCTAGCAGCCCCGGGACAGGGGCCTCTGGGGCCAACGTCCTGACTTTC. It specifies CASSPGTGASGANVLTF.

There are many counts of this clonotype. The chain joins TRBV27 to TRBJ2-7; D not resolved. Germline V gives CDR1 MNHEY, CDR2 SMNVEV (reference sequence). The CDR3 totals 14 residues. Trimming took 2 bases from V and 0 from J, leaving 8 bases between them. The CDR3 bases are TGTGCCAGCAGTTTAGGTCCCCCCTCCTACGAGCAGTACTTC. Translation gives CASSLGPPSYEQYF.

This clonotype showed up many times. The V and J genes are TRBV11-2 and TRBJ1-2; 9 bases line up with TRBD1. This CDR3 comprises 14 residues. V shed 5 bases, J shed 7 bases, and the junction held 8 bases outside the gene matches. Germline loops: CDR1 SGHAT, CDR2 FQNNGV. The CDR3 DNA reads TGTGCCAGCAGCCCCGCAGGGACAGGGTTTGGCTACACCTTC. Translation gives CASSPAGTGFGYTF.

This chain links TRBV25-1 with TRBJ2-1; D gene uncertain. The CDR3 is made up of 14 amino acids. Germline loops: CDR1 MGHDK, CDR2 SYGVNS. V was trimmed by 6 bases and J by 8 bases, leaving 17 bases between them. CDR3 sequence reads: CASSPSRPRDEQFF. CDR3 nucleotide sequence: TGTGCCAGCAGCCCTTCCCGTCCAAGGGATGAGCAGTTCTTC. Together with reference TRBV25-1 and TRBJ2-1, the CDR3 gives the full variable domain: EADIYQTPRYLVIGTGKKITLECSQTMGHDKMYWYQQDPGMELHLIHYSYGVNSTEKGDLSSESTVSRIRTEHFPLTLESARPSHTSQYLCASSPSRPRDEQFFGPGTRLTVL.

This clonotype appeared many times. In DNA form, the CDR3 reads TGTGCCAGCTCACCATGGGGGGACCCCTACAATGAGCAGTTCTTC. It codes for CASSPWGDPYNEQFF. V and J are TRBV18 and TRBJ2-1; weak D call: TRBD2 (6 bases). This CDR3 region has 15 residues. With 2 bases removed from V and 2 bases from J, the gap between germline ends came to 10 bases. Germline CDR1 and CDR2: KGHSH and LQKENI. Based on the CDR3 plus reference TRBV18 and TRBJ2-1, the full variable domain is NAGVMQNPRHLVRRRGQEARLRCSPMKGHSHVYWYRQLPEEGLKFMVYLQKENIIDESGMPKERFSAEFPKEGPSILRIQQVVRGDSAAYFCASSPWGDPYNEQFFGPGTRLTVL.

Details on this clonotype: A read error may be the cause here, since a much bigger clone is one base away. The chain recombines TRBV5-8 with TRBJ2-7, with D maybe TRBD2 (6 bases). V was shortened by 0 bases and J by 5 bases, with 12 bases between the two germline ends. Germline CDR1 reads SGHTS; CDR2 reads YDEGEE. The CDR3 extends over 14 amino acids. DNA of the CDR3: TGTGCCAGCAGCTTGGGACTAGTGATCCACGAGCAGTACTTC. It codes for CASSLGLVIHEQYF.

This clonotype was picked up many times. The V gene is TRBV10-3, the J gene TRBJ2-7; D perhaps matches TRBD2 (6 bases). Trimming shortened V by 5 bases and J by 0 bases, and 8 bases separated the two germline ends. The CDR3 loop spans 13 amino acids. From germline, CDR1 is ENHRY and CDR2 SYGVKD. Written as DNA, the CDR3 is TGTGCCATCAGTCGGGAGCTCTCCTACGAGCAGTACTTC. Protein: CAISRELSYEQYF.

This clonotype was seen at least ten times. V gene TRBV28 combines with J gene TRBJ1-2, with TRBD1 as a possible D gene (5 bases). Trimming removed 1 base from V and 2 bases from J, with 20 bases in between. This CDR3 has 18 residues. Germline CDR1 MDHEN, CDR2 SYDVKM. CDR3 sequence: CASSLLRAGIRTNYGYTF. CDR3 DNA: TGTGCCAGCAGTTTATTGAGGGCAGGGATTAGGACAAACTATGGCTACACCTTC.

This CDR3 reads CASSLAPGLAGDTQYF. Written as DNA, the CDR3 is TGTGCCAGCAGCTTAGCGCCGGGACTAGCGGGAGATACGCAGTATTTT. The V and J genes are TRBV11-1 and TRBJ2-3, with 12 bases that match TRBD2. Losses at the gene ends were 0 bases for V and 5 bases for J; bases not matched to a gene: 3. This CDR3 spans 16 amino acids. In germline, CDR1 is SGHAT, CDR2 FQDESV (reference sequence).

V gene TRBV3-1 combines with J gene TRBJ2-3; no clear D gene. Trimming took off 8 bases at V and 1 base at J, with 10 bases between the two ends. The CDR3 covers 13 residues. Looked up from germline, CDR1 is LGHDT and CDR2 is YNNKEL (reference sequence). This CDR3 is CASGKEGTDTQYF. Written as DNA, the CDR3 is TGTGCCAGCGGCAAAGAGGGCACAGATACGCAGTATTTT.

Ten or more counts support this clonotype. The chain employs TRBV28 and TRBJ1-6; no clear D. This CDR3 region has 11 residues. CDR1 and CDR2 (germline): MDHEN, SYDVKM. Trimming removed 6 bases from V and 15 bases from J, with 12 bases in between. The CDR3 nucleotides are TGTGCCAGCAGCCACTCATTGGACCTCCACTTT. Its translation: CASSHSLDLHF.

This clonotype has a count of ten or more. The J gene is TRBJ2-7, the V gene TRBV3-1; D tentatively fits TRBD1 or TRBD2 (5 bases each). Trimming removed 4 bases at V and 5 bases at J, with 12 bases between. CDR3 size: 13 residues. Per germline, CDR1 LGHDT and CDR2 YNNKEL (reference sequence). CDR3 loop: CASSLYRDHEQYF. The CDR3 nucleotides read TGTGCCAGCAGCCTATACCGGGACCACGAGCAGTACTTC.

In its sample, this clonotype was seen many times. The chain uses TRBV2 and TRBJ1-1; the D is unclear. The ends were cut back, 11 bases at V and 5 bases at J, with 15 bases in the middle. The CDR3 length is 12 residues. In germline, CDR1 is SNHLY, CDR2 FYNNEI. CDR3 residues: CARQVVRTEAFF. The CDR3 bases are TGTGCCCGTCAGGTGGTAAGGACTGAAGCTTTCTTT.

This clonotype was counted ten times or more. This sequence joins TRBV6-1 and TRBJ2-5; 8 bases fit TRBD2. Germline-derived CDR1 and CDR2 are MNHNS and SASEGT. V trimming: 6 bases; J trimming: 5 bases; junction bases outside the gene matches: 11. CDR3 length: 15 amino acids. Here the CDR3 DNA reads TGTGCCAGCAGAGTAACCGGGAGGGCCTCGGAGACCCAGTACTTC. This codes for CASRVTGRASETQYF.

This clonotype was counted many times. The rearrangement links TRBV7-2 to TRBJ1-2, with a possible D match to TRBD1 (6 bases). V was pared by 0 bases and J by 4 bases, with 6 bases between. The germline V gene has CDR1 SGHTA and CDR2 FQGNSA. The CDR3 runs 13 residues. The CDR3 nucleotides read TGTGCCAGCAGCTTAGCGACAGGCTATGGCTACACCTTC. It is translated as CASSLATGYGYTF.

Ten or more counts support this clonotype. V usage is TRBV2 and J usage is TRBJ2-5; 7 bases are shared with TRBD2. The germline CDR1 and CDR2 sequences are SNHLY and FYNNEI. J lost 0 bases, V lost 4 bases, and 2 bases had no gene match. The CDR3 sequence is 14 residues long. CDR3 DNA: TGTGCCAGCAGTGGGCTAGCGGACCAAGAGACCCAGTACTTC. Amino acid sequence: CASSGLADQETQYF.

Notes on this clonotype: This may stem from a read error, because a much larger clone lies one nucleotide away. The V call is TRBV2, the J call TRBJ2-7, with TRBD1 as a possible D gene (6 bases). The ends were cut back, 8 bases at V and 1 base at J, with 12 bases in the middle. The CDR3 is 13 residues long. Germline V gene data show CDR1 as SNHLY and CDR2 as FYNNEI. CDR3 sequence reads: CASVPDRSYEQYF. CDR3 DNA: TGTGCCAGCGTTCCGGACAGATCCTACGAGCAGTACTTC. Full variable domain (missing parts from reference TRBV2 and TRBJ2-7): EPEVTQTPSHQVTQMGQEVILRCVPISNHLYFYWYRQILGQKVEFLVSFYNNEISEKSEIFDDQFSVERPDGSNFTLKIRSTKLEDSAMYFCASVPDRSYEQYFGPGTRLTVT.